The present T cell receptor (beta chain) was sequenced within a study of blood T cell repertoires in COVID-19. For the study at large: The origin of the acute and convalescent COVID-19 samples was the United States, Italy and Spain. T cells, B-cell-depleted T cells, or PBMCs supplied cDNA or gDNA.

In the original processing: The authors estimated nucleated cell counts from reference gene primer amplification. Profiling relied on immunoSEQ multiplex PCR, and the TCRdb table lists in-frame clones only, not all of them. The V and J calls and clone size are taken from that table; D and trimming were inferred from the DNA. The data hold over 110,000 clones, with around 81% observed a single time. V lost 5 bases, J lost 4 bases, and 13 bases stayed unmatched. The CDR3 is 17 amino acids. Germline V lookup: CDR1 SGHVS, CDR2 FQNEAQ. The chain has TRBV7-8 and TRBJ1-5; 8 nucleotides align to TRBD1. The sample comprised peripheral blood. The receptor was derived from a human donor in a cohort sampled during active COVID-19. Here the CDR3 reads CASSLKGRDRRNQPQHF. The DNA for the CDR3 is TGTGCCAGCAGCCTCAAAGGCCGGGACAGGAGGAATCAGCCCCAGCATTTT. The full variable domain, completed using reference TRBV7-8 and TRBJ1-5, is GAGVSQSPRYKVAKRGQDVALRCDPISGHVSLFWYQQALGQGPEFLTYFQNEAQLDKSGLPSDRFFAERPEGSVSTLKIQRTQQEDSAVYLCASSLKGRDRRNQPQHFGDGTRLSIL.